This T cell receptor (beta chain) originates from a study of identical twins. One entry per CDR3 protein, called by TCRdb with MiXCR from the 5' RACE reads. This sample has about 520,000 distinct CDR3 sequences, with less than 25% found just once. This clonotype was counted many times. Unmatched junction bases numbered 5, after V lost 0 bases and J lost 8 bases. Germline CDR1 is SGHNT and CDR2 is YYREEE (reference sequence). The CDR3 loop spans 16 amino acids. These data were also reused for a study on T cells expressing NK-cell markers.

The chain employs TRBV5-4 and TRBJ2-1, with 13 bases that match TRBD2. The source is a woman between 18 and 30 years old in good health. The specimen sequenced was CD4+ T cells sorted from blood. The CDR3 protein is CASSLAGLAGRDEQFF. CDR3 bases: TGTGCCAGCAGCTTGGCGGGACTAGCGGGGAGGGATGAGCAGTTCTTC.